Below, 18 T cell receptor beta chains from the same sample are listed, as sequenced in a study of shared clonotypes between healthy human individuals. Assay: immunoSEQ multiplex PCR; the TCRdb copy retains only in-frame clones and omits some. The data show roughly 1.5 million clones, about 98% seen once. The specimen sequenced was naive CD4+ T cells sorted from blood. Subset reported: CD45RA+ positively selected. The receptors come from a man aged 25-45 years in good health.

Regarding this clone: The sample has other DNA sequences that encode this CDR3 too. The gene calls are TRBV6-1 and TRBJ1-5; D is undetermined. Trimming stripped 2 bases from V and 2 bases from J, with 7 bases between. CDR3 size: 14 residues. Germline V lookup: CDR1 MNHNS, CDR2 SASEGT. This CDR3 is CASSERGGNQPQHF. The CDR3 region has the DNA TGTGCCAGCAGTGAACGGGGTGGCAATCAGCCCCAGCATTTT.

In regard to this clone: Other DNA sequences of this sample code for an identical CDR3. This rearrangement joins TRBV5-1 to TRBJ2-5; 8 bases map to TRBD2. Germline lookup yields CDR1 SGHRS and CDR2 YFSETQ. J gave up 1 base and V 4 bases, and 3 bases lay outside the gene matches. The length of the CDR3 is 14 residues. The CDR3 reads CASSLAGSQETQYF. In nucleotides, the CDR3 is TGCGCCAGCAGCCTAGCGGGTAGCCAAGAGACCCAGTACTTC.

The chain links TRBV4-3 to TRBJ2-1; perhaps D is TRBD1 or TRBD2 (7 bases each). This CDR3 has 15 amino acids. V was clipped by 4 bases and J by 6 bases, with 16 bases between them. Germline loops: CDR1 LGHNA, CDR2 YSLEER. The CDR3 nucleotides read TGCGCCAGCAGCCGAAACAGGGGAGGGACCAATGAGCAGTTCTTC. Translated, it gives CASSRNRGGTNEQFF.

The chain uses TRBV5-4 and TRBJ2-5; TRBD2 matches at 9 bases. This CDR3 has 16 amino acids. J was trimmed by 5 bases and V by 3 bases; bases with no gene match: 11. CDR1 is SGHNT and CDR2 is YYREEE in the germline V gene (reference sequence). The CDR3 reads CASSSGSGSTGETQYF. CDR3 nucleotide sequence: TGTGCCAGCAGCTCAGGTAGCGGGAGCACGGGGGAGACCCAGTACTTC.

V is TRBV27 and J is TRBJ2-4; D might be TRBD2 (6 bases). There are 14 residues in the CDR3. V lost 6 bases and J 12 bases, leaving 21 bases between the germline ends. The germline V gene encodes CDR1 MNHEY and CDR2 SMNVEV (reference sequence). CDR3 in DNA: TGTGCCAGCAGGAAAAGTTCGCCCCGGGACTCTCAGTACTTC. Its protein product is CASRKSSPRDSQYF.

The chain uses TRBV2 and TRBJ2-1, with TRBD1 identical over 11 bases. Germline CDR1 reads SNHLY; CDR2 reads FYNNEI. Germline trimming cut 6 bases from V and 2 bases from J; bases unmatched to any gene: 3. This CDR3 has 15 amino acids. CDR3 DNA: TGTGCCAGCAGGGAGGGACAGGGGGCCTACAATGAGCAGTTCTTC. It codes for CASREGQGAYNEQFF. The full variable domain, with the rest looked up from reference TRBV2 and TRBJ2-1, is EPEVTQTPSHQVTQMGQEVILRCVPISNHLYFYWYRQILGQKVEFLVSFYNNEISEKSEIFDDQFSVERPDGSNFTLKIRSTKLEDSAMYFCASREGQGAYNEQFFGPGTRLTVL.

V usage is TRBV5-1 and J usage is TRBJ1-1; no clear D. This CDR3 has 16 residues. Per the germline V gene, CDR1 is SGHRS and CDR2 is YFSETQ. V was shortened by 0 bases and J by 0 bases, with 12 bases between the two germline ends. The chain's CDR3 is CASSLAQSNMNTEAFF. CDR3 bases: TGCGCCAGCAGCTTGGCACAGAGTAACATGAACACTGAAGCTTTCTTT.

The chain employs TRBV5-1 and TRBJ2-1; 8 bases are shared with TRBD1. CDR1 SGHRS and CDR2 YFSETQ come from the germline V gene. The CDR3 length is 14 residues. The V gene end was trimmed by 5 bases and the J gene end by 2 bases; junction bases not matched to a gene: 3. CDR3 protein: CASRQQGAYNEQFF. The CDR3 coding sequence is TGCGCCAGCAGACAACAGGGGGCCTACAATGAGCAGTTCTTC. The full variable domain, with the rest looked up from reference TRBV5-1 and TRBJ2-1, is KAGVTQTPRYLIKTRGQQVTLSCSPISGHRSVSWYQQTPGQGLQFLFEYFSETQRNKGNFPGRFSGRQFSNSRSEMNVSTLELGDSALYLCASRQQGAYNEQFFGPGTRLTVL.

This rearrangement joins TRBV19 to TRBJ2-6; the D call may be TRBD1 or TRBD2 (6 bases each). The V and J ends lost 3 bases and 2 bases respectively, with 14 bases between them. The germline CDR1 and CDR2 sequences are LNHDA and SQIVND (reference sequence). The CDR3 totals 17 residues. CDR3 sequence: CASSIPLGGTGANVLTF. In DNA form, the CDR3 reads TGTGCCAGTAGTATCCCCCTCGGGGGCACTGGGGCCAACGTCCTGACTTTC.

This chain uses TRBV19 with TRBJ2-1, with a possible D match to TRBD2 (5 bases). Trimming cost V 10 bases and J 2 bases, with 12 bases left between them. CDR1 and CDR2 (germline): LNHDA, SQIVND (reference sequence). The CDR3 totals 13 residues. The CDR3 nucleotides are TGTGCCACCTCACGGGGAGCCTACAATGAGCAGTTCTTC. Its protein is CATSRGAYNEQFF.

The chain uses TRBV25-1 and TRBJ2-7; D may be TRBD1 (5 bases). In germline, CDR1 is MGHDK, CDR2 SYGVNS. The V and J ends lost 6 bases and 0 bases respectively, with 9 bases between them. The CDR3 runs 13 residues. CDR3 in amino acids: CASRQTASYEQYF. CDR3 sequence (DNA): TGTGCCAGCAGACAGACAGCCTCCTACGAGCAGTACTTC.

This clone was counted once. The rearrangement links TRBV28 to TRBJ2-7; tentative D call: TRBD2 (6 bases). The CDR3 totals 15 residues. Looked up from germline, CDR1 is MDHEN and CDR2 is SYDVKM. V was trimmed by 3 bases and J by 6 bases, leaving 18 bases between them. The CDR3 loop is CASSFPLGGGTEQYF. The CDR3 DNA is TGTGCCAGCAGTTTCCCCCTAGGAGGAGGGACCGAGCAGTACTTC. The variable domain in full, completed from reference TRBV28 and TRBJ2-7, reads DVKVTQSSRYLVKRTGEKVFLECVQDMDHENMFWYRQDPGLGLRLIYFSYDVKMKEKGDIPEGYSVSREKKERFSLILESASTNQTSMYLCASSFPLGGGTEQYFGPGTRLTVT.

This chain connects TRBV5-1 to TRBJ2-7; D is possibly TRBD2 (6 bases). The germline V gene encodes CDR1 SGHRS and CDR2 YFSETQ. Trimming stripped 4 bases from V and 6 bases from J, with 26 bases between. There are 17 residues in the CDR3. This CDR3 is CASSVTVQVGLKGEQYF. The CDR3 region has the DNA TGCGCCAGCAGCGTTACGGTACAGGTGGGACTCAAGGGCGAGCAGTACTTC.

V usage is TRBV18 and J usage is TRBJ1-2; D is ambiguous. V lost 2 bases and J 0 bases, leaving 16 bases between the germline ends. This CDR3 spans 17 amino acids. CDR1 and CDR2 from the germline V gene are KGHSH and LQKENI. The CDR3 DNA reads TGTGCCAGCTCACCATCGACGTCGGGTATAGCTAACTATGGCTACACCTTC. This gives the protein CASSPSTSGIANYGYTF.

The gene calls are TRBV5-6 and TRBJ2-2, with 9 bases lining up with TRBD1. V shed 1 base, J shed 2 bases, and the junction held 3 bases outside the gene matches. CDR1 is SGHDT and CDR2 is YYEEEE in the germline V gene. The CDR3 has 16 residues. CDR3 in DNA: TGTGCCAGCAGCTTGATACAGGGGGCTAACACCGGGGAGCTGTTTTTT. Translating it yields CASSLIQGANTGELFF.

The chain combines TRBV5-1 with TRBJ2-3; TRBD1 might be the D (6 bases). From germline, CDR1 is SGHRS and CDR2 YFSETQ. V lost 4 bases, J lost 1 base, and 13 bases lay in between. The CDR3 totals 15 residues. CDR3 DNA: TGCGCCAGCAGCACAGGGAGTTTCGGCACAGATACGCAGTATTTT. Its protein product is CASSTGSFGTDTQYF.

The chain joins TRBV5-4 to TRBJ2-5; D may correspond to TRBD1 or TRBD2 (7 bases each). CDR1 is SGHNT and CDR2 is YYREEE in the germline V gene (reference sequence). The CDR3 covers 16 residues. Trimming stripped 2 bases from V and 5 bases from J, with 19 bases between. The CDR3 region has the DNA TGTGCCAGCAGCTTCGAGCCCACAGGGGAGGGGGAGACCCAGTACTTC. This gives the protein CASSFEPTGEGETQYF.

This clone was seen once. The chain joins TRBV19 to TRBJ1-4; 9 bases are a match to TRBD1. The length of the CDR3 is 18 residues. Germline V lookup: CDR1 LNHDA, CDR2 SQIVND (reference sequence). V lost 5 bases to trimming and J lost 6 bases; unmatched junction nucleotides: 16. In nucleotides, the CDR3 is TGTGCCAGTAGTCTGGGGACAGGGCGTCTTTCGGCTGATGAAAAACTGTTTTTT. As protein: CASSLGTGRLSADEKLFF.